These T cell receptor beta chains were read from a single sample in a study of cytotoxic CD8 clonotypes in ibrutinib-treated CLL. Clones were sequenced by immunoSEQ multiplex PCR, and TCRdb holds only the in-frame ones, with some missing. The repertoire holds around 33,000 clones, almost 70% seen once, with 28% in the top ten. The sequencing used PBMCs, collected before ibrutinib treatment. The receptor set was obtained from a human donor with chronic lymphocytic leukemia. The CDR3 runs from the conserved cysteine through the conserved F or W. A D gene is named only where the DNA matches it firmly. The listing skips clone size in some rows; elsewhere it reads once, few, many or a size class.

>NA|TRBV29-1|NA|TRBJ2-1
CSVGNRLTYNEQFF
TGCAGCGTTGGGAACAGACTAACCTACAATGAGCAGTTCTTC
>NA|TRBV6-5|TRBD1|TRBJ1-6
CASSPGQGASPLHF
TGTGCCAGCAGTCCGGGACAGGGGGCATCACCCCTCCACTTT
>NA|TRBV29-1|NA|TRBJ2-1
CSVGTVHNEQFF
TGCAGCGTCGGAACGGTGCACAATGAGCAGTTCTTC
>few|TRBV7-2|NA|TRBJ2-5
CASSYSSRLGTQYF
TGTGCCAGCAGCTACAGCTCCCGGTTGGGGACCCAGTACTTC
>NA|TRBV27|NA|TRBJ2-7
CASTSKSYEQYF
TGTGCCAGCACCTCCAAATCCTACGAGCAGTACTTC
>few|TRBV9|TRBD2|TRBJ2-5
CASSSGTSGGGAETQYF
TGTGCCAGCAGCTCCGGGACTAGCGGGGGAGGAGCAGAGACCCAGTACTTC
>NA|TRBV7-6|NA|TRBJ2-5
CASSKGLINGETQYF
TGTGCCAGCAGCAAGGGACTCATAAACGGAGAGACCCAGTACTTC
>many|TRBV28|NA|TRBJ2-1
CASSLARVSSYNEQFF
TGTGCCAGCAGTTTGGCGCGGGTAAGCTCCTACAATGAGCAGTTCTTC
>NA|TRBV19|TRBD2|TRBJ2-5
CATQREGLQTQYF
TGTGCCACCCAGCGGGAGGGCCTACAGACCCAGTACTTC
>NA|TRBV7-2|NA|TRBJ2-4
CASSLLSGAKNIQYF
TGTGCCAGCAGCCTCCTCTCCGGGGCCAAAAACATTCAGTACTTC
>medium-sized|TRBV6-5|TRBD2|TRBJ2-7
CASGTSGVYEQYF
TGTGCCAGCGGGACTAGCGGGGTCTACGAGCAGTACTTC
>NA|TRBV19|NA|TRBJ1-1
CASTFGNTEAFF
TGTGCCAGTACTTTTGGGAACACTGAAGCTTTCTTT
>NA|TRBV6-5|TRBD1|TRBJ1-2
CASRSQGTYGYTF
TGTGCCAGCAGATCACAGGGGACCTATGGCTACACCTTC
>NA|TRBV4-1|NA|TRBJ2-2
CASSLIQGDGELFF
TGCGCCAGCAGCCTGATACAGGGTGACGGGGAGCTGTTTTTT
>NA|TRBV2|NA|TRBJ2-3
CASIPGSASTDTQYF
TGTGCCAGCATACCGGGTAGCGCTAGCACAGATACGCAGTATTTT